This T cell receptor beta chain was recovered during a study of blood T cell repertoires in COVID-19 (dated by TCRdb to 2020 to 2021). Regarding the complete study: Collaborator samples came from the United States, Italy and Spain and covered acute and convalescent phases of COVID-19. Subjects who had been exposed to COVID-19, were actively infected with it, or had recovered from it provided the deeply sampled blood TCRbeta repertoires that made up the dataset. The prospective study material was composed of cDNA or gDNA derived from T cells, B-cell-depleted T cells, or PBMCs. Samples were obtained from the ongoing ImmuneRACE study (first 160 participants) and from approximately 1,200 subjects provided by 6 global collaborators. The sample metadata nearly always contained a de-identified subject ID, COVID-19 status, age in years and sex. Where HLA class I and class II types were available, the types were taken from metadata supplied by the sample provider, not from assay-based typing. A freely available public database, intended as a resource for researchers studying the immune response to SARS-CoV-2, is where the repertoires were released.

The collaborating institutions used their own protocols to collect whole blood in K2EDTA tubes. For TCRbeta analysis, collaborators shipped samples as frozen whole blood, isolated PBMCs, or DNA extracted from either of those sample types. Measured from the cysteine to the phenylalanine, the CDR3 is 15 residues long. Of the read, only the CDR3 DNA is kept; its 45 bases are in frame from base 1. The germline V gene (reference sequence) yields GTSNPN for CDR1 and SVGIG for CDR2. V is reduced by 2 bases and J by 0 bases, leaving a spacing of 13 bases between them. TCRbeta CDR3 regions were amplified from genomic DNA by means of the immunoSEQ Assay, a bias-controlled multiplex PCR. Per the original workflow: Within the assay, amplification of reference gene primers was used to estimate how many nucleated cells each sample contained. To quantify the absolute abundance of each unique TCRbeta CDR3 rearrangement, sequence reads were collapsed and filtered. For each sample, productive Simpson clonality was calculated by taking the square root of Simpson's diversity index across productive rearrangements. The table was pulled from immuneACCESS by TCRdb, which kept in-frame rearrangements only. Such tables lose some clones; where checked, under half of the loss comes from unresolved V genes, and the rest has no known cause. V, J and clone size were drawn from that table, and D and trimming were deduced from the DNA. For this sample there are some 120,000 clones; approximately 80% appear just once. The ten biggest clones cover less than 2% of the sample.

Broader findings and caveats from the paper: How much clinical and demographic metadata was included differed by source and by participant, and the metadata was provided uncurated.

About this clone itself: This clone's antigen is unknown. Base-call qualities are not available, and no considerably larger clone is one nucleotide away.

Sequencing was performed on peripheral blood. Recombination connected TRBV30 to TRBJ1-2, with a tentative D gene TRBD1 over 5 matching bases. The sequence came from a man aged 65-85 years with acute or convalescent COVID-19. At the DNA level, the sequence is TGTGCCTGGAGTCCGGGGACTGAAACTAACTATGGCTACACCTTC. This yields the protein CAWSPGTETNYGYTF.